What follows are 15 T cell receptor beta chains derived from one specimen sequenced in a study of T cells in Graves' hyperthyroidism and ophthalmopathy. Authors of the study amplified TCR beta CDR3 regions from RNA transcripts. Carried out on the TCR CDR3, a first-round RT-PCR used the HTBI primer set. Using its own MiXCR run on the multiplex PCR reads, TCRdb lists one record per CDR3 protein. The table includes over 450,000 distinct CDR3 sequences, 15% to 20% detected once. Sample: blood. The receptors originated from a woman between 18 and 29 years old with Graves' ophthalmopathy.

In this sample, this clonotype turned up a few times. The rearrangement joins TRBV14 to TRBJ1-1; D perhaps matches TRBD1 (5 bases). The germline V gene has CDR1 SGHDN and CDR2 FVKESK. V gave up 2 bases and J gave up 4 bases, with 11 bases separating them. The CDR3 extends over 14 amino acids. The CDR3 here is CASSQMGGGTEAFF. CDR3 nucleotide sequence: TGTGCCAGCAGCCAAATGGGCGGGGGCACTGAAGCTTTCTTT.

The CDR3 protein is CASTGTRETQYF. DNA of the CDR3: TGTGCCAGCACCGGGACCCGAGAGACCCAGTACTTC. J is TRBJ2-5 and V is TRBV12-3 or TRBV12-4; D possibly uses TRBD1 or TRBD2 (5 bases each). V lost 7 bases and J lost 4, with 10 bases in between. The CDR3 sequence is 12 residues long.

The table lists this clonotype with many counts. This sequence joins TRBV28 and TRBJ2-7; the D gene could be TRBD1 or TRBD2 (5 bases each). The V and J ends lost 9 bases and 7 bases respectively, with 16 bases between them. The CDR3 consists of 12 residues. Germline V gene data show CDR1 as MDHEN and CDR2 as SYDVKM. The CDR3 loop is CARTDMGDEQYF. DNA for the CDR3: TGTGCCAGGACTGATATGGGGGATGAGCAGTACTTC.

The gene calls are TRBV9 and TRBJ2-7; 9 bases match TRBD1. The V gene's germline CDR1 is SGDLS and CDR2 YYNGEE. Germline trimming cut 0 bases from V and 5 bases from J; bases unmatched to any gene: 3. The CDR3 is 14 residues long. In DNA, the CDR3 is TGTGCCAGCAGCGTAGGGACAGGGGTCGACGAGCAGTACTTC. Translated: CASSVGTGVDEQYF. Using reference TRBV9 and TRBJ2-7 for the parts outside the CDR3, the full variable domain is DSGVTQTPKHLITATGQRVTLRCSPRSGDLSVYWYQQSLDQGLQFLIQYYNGEERAKGNILERFSAQQFPDLHSELNLSSLELGDSALYFCASSVGTGVDEQYFGPGTRLTVT.

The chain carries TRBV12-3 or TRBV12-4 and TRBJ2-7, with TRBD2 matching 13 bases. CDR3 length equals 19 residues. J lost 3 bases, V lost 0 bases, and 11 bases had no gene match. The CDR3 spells CASSLARTSGSYRSYEQYF. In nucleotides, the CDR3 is TGTGCCAGCAGTTTAGCTCGGACTAGCGGGAGTTACCGGAGCTACGAGCAGTACTTC.

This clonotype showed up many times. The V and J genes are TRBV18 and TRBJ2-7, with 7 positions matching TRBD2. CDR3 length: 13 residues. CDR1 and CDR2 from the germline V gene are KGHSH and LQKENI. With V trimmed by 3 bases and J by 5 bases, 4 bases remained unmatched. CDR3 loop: CASSPLTSHEQYF. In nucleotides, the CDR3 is TGTGCCAGCTCACCGCTGACTAGCCACGAGCAGTACTTC.

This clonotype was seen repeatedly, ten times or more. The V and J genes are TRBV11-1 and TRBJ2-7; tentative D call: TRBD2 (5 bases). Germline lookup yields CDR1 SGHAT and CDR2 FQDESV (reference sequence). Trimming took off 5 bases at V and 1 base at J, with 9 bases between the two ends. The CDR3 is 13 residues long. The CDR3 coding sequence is TGTGCCAGCAGCCCACGGGGATCCTACGAGCAGTACTTC. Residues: CASSPRGSYEQYF.

For the CDR3, the DNA is TGTGCCAGCAGCCCAGGACAGGGGGCGTTCGGAGAGACCCAGTACTTC. This gives the protein CASSPGQGAFGETQYF. V gene TRBV7-3 combines with J gene TRBJ2-5, with 11 positions matching TRBD1. The CDR3 has 16 amino acids. CDR1 and CDR2 from the germline V gene are SGHTA and FQGTGA. The ends lost 5 bases at V and 4 bases at J; junction bases unmatched: 9.

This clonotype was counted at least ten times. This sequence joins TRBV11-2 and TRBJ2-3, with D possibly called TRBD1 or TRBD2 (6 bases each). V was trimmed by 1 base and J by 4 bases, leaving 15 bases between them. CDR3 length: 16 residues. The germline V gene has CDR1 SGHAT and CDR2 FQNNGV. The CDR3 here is CASSLVSGGRADTQYF. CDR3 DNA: TGTGCCAGCAGCTTAGTTTCTGGGGGGCGTGCAGATACGCAGTATTTT.

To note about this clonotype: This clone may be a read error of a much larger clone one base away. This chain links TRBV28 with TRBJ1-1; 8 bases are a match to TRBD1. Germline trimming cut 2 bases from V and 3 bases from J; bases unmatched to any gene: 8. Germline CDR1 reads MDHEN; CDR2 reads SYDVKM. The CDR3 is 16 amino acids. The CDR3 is CASSLEAGGMDTEAFF. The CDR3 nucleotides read TGTGCCAGCAGTTTAGAGGCAGGGGGCATGGACACTGAAGCTTTCTTT.

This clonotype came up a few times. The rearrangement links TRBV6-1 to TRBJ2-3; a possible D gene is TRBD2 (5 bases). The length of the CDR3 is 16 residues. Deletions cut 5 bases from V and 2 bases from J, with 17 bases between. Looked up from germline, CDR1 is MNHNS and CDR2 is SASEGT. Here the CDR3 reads CASSPPAGPPTDTQYF. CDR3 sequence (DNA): TGTGCCAGCAGTCCGCCGGCGGGCCCCCCCACAGATACGCAGTATTTT.

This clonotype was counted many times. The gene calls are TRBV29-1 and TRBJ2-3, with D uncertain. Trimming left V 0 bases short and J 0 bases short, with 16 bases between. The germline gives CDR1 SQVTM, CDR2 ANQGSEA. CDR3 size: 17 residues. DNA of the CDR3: TGCAGCGTTGAAGAAGATCCATCAGGAACTAGCACAGATACGCAGTATTTT. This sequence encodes CSVEEDPSGTSTDTQYF.

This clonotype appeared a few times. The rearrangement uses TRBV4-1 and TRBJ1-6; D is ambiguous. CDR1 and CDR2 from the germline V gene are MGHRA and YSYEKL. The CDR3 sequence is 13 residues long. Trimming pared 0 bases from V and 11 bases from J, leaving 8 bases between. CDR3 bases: TGCGCCAGCAGCCAAGAGAAGGTAGCACCCCTCCACTTT. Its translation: CASSQEKVAPLHF.

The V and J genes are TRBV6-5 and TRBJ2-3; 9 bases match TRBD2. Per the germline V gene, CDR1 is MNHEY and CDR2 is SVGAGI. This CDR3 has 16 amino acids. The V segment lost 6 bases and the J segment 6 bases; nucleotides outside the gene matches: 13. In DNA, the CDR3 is TGTGCCAGCAGATTATCCCTTAGCGGGAGCCTCGATACGCAGTATTTT. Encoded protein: CASRLSLSGSLDTQYF.

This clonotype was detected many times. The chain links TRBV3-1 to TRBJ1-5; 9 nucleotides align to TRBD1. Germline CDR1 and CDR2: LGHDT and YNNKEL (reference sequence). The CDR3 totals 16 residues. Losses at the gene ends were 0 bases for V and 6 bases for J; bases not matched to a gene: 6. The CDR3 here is CASSQEGGQGRQPQHF. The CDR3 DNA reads TGTGCCAGCAGCCAAGAAGGGGGACAGGGCCGTCAGCCCCAGCATTTT.